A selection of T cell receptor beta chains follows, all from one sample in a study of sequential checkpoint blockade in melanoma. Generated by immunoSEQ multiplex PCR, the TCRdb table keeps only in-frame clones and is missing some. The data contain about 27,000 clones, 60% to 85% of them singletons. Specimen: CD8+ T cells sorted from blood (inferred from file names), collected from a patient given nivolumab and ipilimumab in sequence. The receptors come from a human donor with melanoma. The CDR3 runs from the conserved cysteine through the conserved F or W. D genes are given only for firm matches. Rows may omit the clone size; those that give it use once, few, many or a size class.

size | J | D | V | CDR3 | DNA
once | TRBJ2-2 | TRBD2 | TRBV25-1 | CASSDASGGPYTGELFF | TGTGCCAGCAGTGACGCTAGCGGGGGGCCTTACACCGGGGAGCTGTTTTTT
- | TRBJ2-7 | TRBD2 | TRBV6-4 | CASSESGGAYEQYF | TGTGCCAGCAGTGAGAGCGGGGGGGCCTACGAGCAGTACTTC
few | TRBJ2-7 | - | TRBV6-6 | CASSYVLRDEQYF | TGTGCCAGCAGTTACGTTTTACGGGACGAGCAGTACTTC
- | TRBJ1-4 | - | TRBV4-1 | CASRDRGSQTLNEKLFF | TGCGCCAGCAGGGATAGGGGTTCTCAAACCCTTAATGAAAAACTGTTTTTT
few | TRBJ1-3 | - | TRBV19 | CASGYSSGNTIYF | TGTGCCAGTGGATACAGCTCTGGAAACACCATATATTTT
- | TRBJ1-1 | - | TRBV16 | CASSPSGGTEAFF | TGTGCCAGCAGCCCGTCGGGGGGCACTGAAGCTTTCTTT
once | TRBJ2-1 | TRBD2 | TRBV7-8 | CASSSPPGLVGSRSYNEQFF | TGTGCCAGCAGCTCCCCCCCGGGACTAGTTGGGTCGAGGTCCTACAATGAGCAGTTCTTC
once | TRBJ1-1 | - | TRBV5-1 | CASSSTPGGAEAFF | TGCGCCAGCAGCTCCACCCCGGGAGGCGCTGAAGCTTTCTTT
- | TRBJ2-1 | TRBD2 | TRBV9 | CASGTSGGAYNEQFF | TGTGCCAGCGGGACTAGCGGGGGGGCATACAATGAGCAGTTCTTC
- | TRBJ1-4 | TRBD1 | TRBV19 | CASSSRDSLLLNEKLFF | TGTGCCAGTAGTAGCCGGGACAGTCTACTCCTTAATGAAAAACTGTTTTTT
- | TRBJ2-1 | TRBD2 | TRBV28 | CASSSELAGGYNEQFF | TGTGCCAGCAGTTCCGAACTAGCGGGGGGTTACAATGAGCAGTTCTTC
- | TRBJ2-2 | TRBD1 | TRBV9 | CASSAPGGWGGELFF | TGTGCCAGCAGCGCCCCAGGGGGCTGGGGCGGGGAGCTGTTTTTT
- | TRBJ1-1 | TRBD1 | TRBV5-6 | CASSTWDRRSEAFF | TGTGCCAGCAGCACCTGGGACAGGCGCAGTGAAGCTTTCTTT
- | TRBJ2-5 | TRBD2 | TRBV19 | CASSVGLVGETQYF | TGTGCCAGTAGTGTCGGACTAGTGGGTGAGACCCAGTACTTC
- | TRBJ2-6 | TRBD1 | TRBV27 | CASSLWGTGPSGANVLTF | TGTGCCAGCAGTTTATGGGGGACAGGGCCCTCTGGGGCCAACGTCCTGACTTTC
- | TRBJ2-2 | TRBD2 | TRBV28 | CASGLGTNTGELFF | TGTGCCAGCGGACTAGGAACTAACACCGGGGAGCTGTTTTTT
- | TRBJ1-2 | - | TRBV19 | CASLTGSGYTF | TGTGCCAGTCTAACAGGGAGTGGCTACACCTTC
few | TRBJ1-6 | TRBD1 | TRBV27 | CASSYSVVTGYNSPLHF | TGTGCCAGCAGTTACTCGGTCGTGACAGGGTATAATTCACCCCTCCACTTT
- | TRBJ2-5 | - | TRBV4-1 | CASSQDHVSGRTQYF | TGCGCCAGCAGCCAAGATCATGTTAGCGGTCGGACCCAGTACTTC
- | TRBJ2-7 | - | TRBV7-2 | CASSPGTGRSYEQYF | TGTGCCAGCAGCCCCGGGACTGGACGCTCCTACGAGCAGTACTTC
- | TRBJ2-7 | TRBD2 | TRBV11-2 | CASSTGLETYEQYF | TGTGCCAGCAGCACGGGACTAGAAACCTACGAGCAGTACTTC
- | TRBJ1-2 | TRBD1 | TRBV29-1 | CSVSTGLYGYTF | TGCAGCGTATCGACAGGGCTTTATGGCTACACCTTC
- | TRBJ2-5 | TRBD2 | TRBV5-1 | CASSLYPGLAGTKQETQYF | TGCGCCAGCAGCTTGTACCCGGGACTAGCGGGGACAAAGCAAGAGACCCAGTACTTC
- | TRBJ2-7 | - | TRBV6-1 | CASSESVRGDSYEQYF | TGTGCCAGCAGTGAAAGTGTCAGGGGGGACTCCTACGAGCAGTACTTC
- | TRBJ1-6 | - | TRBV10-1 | CAPPGQGNSPLHF | TGCGCCCCCCCCGGGCAGGGAAATTCACCCCTCCACTTT
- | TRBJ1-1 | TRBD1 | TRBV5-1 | CASQGVEATEAFF | TGCGCCAGCCAGGGGGTTGAGGCCACTGAAGCTTTCTTT
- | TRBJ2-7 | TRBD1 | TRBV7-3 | CASSSASGGLDEQYF | TGTGCCAGCAGCTCGGCCTCAGGGGGCCTGGACGAGCAGTACTTC
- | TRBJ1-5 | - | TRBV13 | CASSLTGTQPQHF | TGTGCCAGCAGCCTTACAGGGACTCAGCCCCAGCATTTT
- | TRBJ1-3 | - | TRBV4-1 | CASSQDPGQENTIYF | TGCGCCAGCAGCCAAGATCCGGGACAAGAAAACACCATATATTTT
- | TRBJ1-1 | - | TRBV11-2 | CASSLGPGYNTEAFF | TGTGCCAGCAGCTTAGGTCCGGGTTATAACACTGAAGCTTTCTTT
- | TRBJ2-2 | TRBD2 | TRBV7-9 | CASSSRGGHPGELFF | TGTGCCAGCAGCTCCCGGGGGGGACACCCCGGGGAGCTGTTTTTT
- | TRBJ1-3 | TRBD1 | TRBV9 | CASNPKGGSSGNTTYF | TGTGCCAGCAACCCTAAAGGGGGCAGCTCTGGAAACACCACATATTTT
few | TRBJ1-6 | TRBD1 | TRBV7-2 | CASSSGQAAYNSPLHF | TGTGCCAGCAGCTCAGGACAGGCCGCCTATAATTCACCCCTCCACTTT
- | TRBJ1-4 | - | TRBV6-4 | CASSDRGSTTNEKLFF | TGTGCCAGCAGTGACCGGGGATCCACAACTAATGAAAAACTGTTTTTT
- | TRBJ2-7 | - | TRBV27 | CASSSGAYEQYF | TGTGCCAGCAGTTCAGGGGCGTACGAGCAGTACTTC
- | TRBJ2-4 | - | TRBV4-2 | CASSQEYRTGVAKNIQYF | TGTGCCAGCAGCCAGGAATACAGGACGGGGGTAGCCAAAAACATTCAGTACTTC
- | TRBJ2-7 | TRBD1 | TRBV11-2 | CASSHPGQGLHEQYF | TGTGCCAGCAGCCATCCGGGACAGGGGCTTCACGAGCAGTACTTC
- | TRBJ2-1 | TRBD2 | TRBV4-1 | CASSQVLGTSGGNEQFF | TGCGCCAGCAGCCAAGTACTAGGGACTAGCGGGGGGAATGAGCAGTTCTTC
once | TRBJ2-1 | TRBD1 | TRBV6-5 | CASAKETGEEQFF | TGTGCCAGCGCTAAAGAGACAGGGGAAGAGCAGTTCTTC
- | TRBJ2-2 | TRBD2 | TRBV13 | CASSSRTSGGVGELFF | TGTGCCAGCAGCTCCCGGACTAGCGGGGGTGTCGGGGAGCTGTTTTTT
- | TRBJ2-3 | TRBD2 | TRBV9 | CASSVPTSGGRTDTQYF | TGTGCCAGCAGCGTACCAACTAGCGGGGGGCGGACAGATACGCAGTATTTT
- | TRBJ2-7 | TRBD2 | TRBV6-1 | CASPPGLAGNYEQYF | TGTGCCTCCCCCCCGGGACTAGCGGGGAACTACGAGCAGTACTTC
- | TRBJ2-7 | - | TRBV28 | CASRSGISYEQYF | TGTGCCAGCAGATCCGGGATCTCCTACGAGCAGTACTTC
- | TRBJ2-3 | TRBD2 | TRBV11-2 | CASSFSGGTLDTQYF | TGTGCCAGCAGCTTTAGCGGGGGGACTTTAGATACGCAGTATTTT
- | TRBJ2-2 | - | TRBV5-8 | CASSLATGIGELFF | TGTGCCAGCAGCTTGGCCACGGGGATCGGGGAGCTGTTTTTT
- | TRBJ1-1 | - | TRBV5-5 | CASSFDPRGALNTEAFF | TGTGCCAGCAGCTTCGATCCGCGGGGGGCTCTGAACACTGAAGCTTTCTTT
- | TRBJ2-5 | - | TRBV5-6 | CASSLATGQETQYF | TGTGCCAGCAGCTTGGCCACGGGTCAAGAGACCCAGTACTTC
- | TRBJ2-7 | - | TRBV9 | CASSVGGDEQYF | TGTGCCAGCAGCGTAGGGGGAGACGAGCAGTACTTC
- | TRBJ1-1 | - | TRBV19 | CASRTGSTEAFF | TGTGCCAGCCGTACAGGTTCAACTGAAGCTTTCTTT
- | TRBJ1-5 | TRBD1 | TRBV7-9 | CASSLGTGGLSNQPQHF | TGTGCCAGCAGCTTAGGGACAGGGGGCCTTAGCAATCAGCCCCAGCATTTT
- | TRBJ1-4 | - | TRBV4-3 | CASSPYRVAENEKLFF | TGCGCCAGCAGCCCATATCGGGTGGCGGAGAATGAAAAACTGTTTTTT
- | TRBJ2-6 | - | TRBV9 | CASSARSGANVLTF | TGTGCCAGCAGCGCCCGCTCTGGGGCCAACGTCCTGACTTTC
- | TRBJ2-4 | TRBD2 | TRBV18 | CASSPVAGGVDIQYF | TGTGCCAGCTCACCTGTGGCGGGGGGTGTGGACATTCAGTACTTC
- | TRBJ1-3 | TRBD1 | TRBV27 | CASSQGGFVGNTIYF | TGTGCCAGCAGTCAGGGGGGATTCGTCGGAAACACCATATATTTT
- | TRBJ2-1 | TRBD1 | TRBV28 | CASKTQGAYNEQFF | TGTGCCAGCAAAACACAGGGGGCCTACAATGAGCAGTTCTTC